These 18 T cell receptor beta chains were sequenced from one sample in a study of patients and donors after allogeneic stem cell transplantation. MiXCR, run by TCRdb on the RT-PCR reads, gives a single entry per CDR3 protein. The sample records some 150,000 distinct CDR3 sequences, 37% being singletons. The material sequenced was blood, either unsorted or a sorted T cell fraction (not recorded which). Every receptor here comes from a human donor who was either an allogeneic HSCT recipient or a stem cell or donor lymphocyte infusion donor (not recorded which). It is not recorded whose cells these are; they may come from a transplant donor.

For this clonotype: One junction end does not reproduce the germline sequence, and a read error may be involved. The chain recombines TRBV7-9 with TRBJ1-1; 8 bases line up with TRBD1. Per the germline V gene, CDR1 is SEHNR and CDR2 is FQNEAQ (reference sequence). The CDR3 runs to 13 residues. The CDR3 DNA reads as TGTGCCAGTAGCTCCCTGACAGGGGCGGAGGCTTTCTTT. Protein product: CASSSLTGAEAFF.

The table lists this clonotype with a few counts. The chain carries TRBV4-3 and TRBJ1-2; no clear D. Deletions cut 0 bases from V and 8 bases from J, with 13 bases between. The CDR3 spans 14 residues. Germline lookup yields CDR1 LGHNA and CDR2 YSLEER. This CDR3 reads CASSQDFGRGGYTF. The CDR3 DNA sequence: TGCGCCAGCAGCCAAGATTTTGGGCGAGGAGGCTACACCTTC.

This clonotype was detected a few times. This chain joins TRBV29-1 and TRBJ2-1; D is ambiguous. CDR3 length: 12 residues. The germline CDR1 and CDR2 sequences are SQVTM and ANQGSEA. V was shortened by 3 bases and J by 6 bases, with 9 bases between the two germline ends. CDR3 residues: CSVEGSLNEQFF. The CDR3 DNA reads TGCAGCGTTGAGGGGTCCCTCAATGAGCAGTTCTTC.

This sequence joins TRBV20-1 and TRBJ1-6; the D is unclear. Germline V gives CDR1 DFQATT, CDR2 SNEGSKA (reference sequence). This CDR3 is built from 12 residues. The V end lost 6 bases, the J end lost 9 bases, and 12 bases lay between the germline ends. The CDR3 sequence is CSARVGVSPLHF. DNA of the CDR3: TGCAGTGCCCGAGTCGGGGTTTCACCCCTCCACTTT.

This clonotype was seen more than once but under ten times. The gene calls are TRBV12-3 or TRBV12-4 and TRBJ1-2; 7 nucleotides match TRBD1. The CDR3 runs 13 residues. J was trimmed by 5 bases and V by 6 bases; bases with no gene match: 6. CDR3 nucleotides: TGTGCCAGCAGGCCCCAGGGGGAGTATGGCTACACCTTC. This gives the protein CASRPQGEYGYTF.

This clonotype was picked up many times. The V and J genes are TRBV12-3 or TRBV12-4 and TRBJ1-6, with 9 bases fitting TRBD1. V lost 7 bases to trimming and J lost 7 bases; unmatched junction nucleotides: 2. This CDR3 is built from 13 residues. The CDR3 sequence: CASKGQGNSPLHF. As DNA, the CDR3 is TGTGCCAGCAAGGGACAGGGCAATTCACCCCTCCACTTT.

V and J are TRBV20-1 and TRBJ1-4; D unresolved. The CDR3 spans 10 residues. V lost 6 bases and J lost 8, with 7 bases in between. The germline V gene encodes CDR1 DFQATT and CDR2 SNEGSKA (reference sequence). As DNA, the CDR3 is TGCAGTGCGGCGGGGGAAAAACTGTTTTTT. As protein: CSAAGEKLFF.

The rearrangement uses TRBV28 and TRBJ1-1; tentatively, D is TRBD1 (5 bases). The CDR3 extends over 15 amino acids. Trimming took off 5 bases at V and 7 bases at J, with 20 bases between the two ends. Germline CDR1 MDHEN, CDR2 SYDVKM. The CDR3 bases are TGTGCCAGCAGTCCCTACGGACACTCAGGGCTTGAAGCTTTCTTT. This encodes CASSPYGHSGLEAFF.

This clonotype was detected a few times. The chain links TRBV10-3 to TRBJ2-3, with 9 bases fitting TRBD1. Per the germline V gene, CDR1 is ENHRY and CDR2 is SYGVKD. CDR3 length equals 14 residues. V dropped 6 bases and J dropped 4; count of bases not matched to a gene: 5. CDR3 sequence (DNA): TGTGCCATCAGCCGACAGGGGGGAGCAGATACGCAGTATTTT. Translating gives CAISRQGGADTQYF.

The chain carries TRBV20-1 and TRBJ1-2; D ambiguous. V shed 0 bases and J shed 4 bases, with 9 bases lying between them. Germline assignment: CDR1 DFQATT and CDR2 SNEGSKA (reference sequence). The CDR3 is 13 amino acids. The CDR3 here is CSAREPGSYGYTF. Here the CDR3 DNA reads TGCAGTGCTAGAGAACCAGGATCCTATGGCTACACCTTC.

This chain's CDR3 is CASSPRNREFNSPLHF. DNA of the CDR3: TGTGCCAGCAGCCCAAGGAACAGGGAGTTTAATTCACCCCTCCACTTT. The J gene is TRBJ1-6, the V gene TRBV3-1, with D perhaps TRBD1 (6 bases). V was pared by 4 bases and J by 6 bases, with 16 bases between. The CDR3 length is 16 residues. The germline CDR1 and CDR2 sequences are LGHDT and YNNKEL (reference sequence).

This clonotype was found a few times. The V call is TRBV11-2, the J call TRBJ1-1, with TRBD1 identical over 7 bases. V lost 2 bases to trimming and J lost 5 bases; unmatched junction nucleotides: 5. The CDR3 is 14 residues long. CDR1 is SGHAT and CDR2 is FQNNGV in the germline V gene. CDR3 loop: CASSLRQGGTEAFF. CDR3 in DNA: TGTGCCAGCAGCTTACGACAGGGCGGTACTGAAGCTTTCTTT.

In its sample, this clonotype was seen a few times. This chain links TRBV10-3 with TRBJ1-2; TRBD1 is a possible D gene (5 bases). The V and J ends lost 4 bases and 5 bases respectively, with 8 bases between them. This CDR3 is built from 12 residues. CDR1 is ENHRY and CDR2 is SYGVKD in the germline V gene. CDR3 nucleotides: TGTGCCATCAGTGGGGGACTTTATGGCTACACCTTC. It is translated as CAISGGLYGYTF.

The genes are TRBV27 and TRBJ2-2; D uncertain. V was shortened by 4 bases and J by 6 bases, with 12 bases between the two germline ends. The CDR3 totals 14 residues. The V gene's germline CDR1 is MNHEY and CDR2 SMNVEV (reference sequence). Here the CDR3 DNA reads TGTGCCAGCAGTTCCCAGCGCCCGGCCGGGGAGCTGTTTTTT. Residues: CASSSQRPAGELFF.

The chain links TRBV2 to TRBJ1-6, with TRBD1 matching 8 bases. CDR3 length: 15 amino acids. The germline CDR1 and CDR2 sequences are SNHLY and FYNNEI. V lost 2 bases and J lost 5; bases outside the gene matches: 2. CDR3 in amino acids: CASSEQGANNSPLHF. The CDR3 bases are TGTGCCAGCAGTGAACAGGGGGCAAATAATTCACCCCTCCACTTT.

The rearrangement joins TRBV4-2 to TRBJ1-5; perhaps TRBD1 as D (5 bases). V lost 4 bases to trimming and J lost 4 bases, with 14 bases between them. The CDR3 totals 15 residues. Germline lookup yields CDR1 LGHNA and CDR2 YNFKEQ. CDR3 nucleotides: TGTGCCAGCAGCCCATTCGGGGGAATGAATCAGCCCCAGCATTTT. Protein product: CASSPFGGMNQPQHF.

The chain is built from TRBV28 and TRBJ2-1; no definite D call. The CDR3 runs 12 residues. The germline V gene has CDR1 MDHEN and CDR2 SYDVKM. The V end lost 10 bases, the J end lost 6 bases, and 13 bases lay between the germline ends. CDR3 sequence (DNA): TGTGCCACCCGGGCGCCCGGCAATGAGCAGTTCTTC. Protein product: CATRAPGNEQFF.

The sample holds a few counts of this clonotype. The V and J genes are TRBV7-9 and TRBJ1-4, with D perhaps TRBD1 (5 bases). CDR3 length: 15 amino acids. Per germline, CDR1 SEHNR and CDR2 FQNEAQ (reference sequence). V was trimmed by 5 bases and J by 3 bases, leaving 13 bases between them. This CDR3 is CASSPPGTSNEKLFF. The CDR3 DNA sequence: TGTGCCAGCAGCCCCCCCGGGACGTCTAATGAAAAACTGTTTTTT.